This T cell receptor beta chain was recovered during a study of T cell changes during pregnancy in multiple sclerosis (dated by TCRdb to about 2019). Some background on the complete study: Changes in the T cell repertoire over the course of pregnancy were examined in this study in women with multiple sclerosis.

A note on this clone: Its antigen is currently not known. No much larger clonotype is one base removed from it; base qualities were not supplied.

V lost 11 bases and J lost 4 bases; the stretch between them is 20 bases long. The CDR3 measures 14 amino acids from cysteine to phenylalanine. Just the 42-base CDR3 DNA is kept, in frame starting at base 1. The germline V gene (reference sequence) gives CDR1 as LNHDA and CDR2 as SQIVND. Library creation used the immunoSEQ multiplex PCR assay. TCRdb holds this immuneACCESS table with in-frame rearrangements only. Some clones are missing; in checked studies, unresolved V genes explain under half, and the rest has no known cause. The sample table records about 42,000 clones; about 96% of these occur just once. Roughly 0.8% of the sample goes to the ten largest clones.

The chain was built from TRBV19 and TRBJ1-1; the D gene cannot be resolved reliably. The sequencing used peripheral blood, collected in the second trimester of pregnancy. The sequence was obtained from a female donor with multiple sclerosis, enrolled in a pregnancy study. The nucleotide sequence reads as follows: TGTGCCGCCTCCAAAAGCTGGGCTATCACTGAAGCTTTCTTT. It translates to CAASKSWAITEAFF.